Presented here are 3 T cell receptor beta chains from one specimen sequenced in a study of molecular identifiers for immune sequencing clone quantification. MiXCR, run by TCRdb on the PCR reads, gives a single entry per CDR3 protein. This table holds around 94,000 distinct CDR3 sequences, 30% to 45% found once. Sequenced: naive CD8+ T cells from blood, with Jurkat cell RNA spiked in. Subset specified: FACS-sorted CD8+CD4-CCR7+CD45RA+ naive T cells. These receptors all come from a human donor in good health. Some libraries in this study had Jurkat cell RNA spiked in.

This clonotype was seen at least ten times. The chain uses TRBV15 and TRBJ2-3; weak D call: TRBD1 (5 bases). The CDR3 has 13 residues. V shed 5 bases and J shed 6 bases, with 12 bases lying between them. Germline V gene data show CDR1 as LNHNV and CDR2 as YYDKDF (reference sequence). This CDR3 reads CATSEGHLDTQYF. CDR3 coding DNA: TGTGCCACCAGCGAAGGACACTTGGATACGCAGTATTTT.

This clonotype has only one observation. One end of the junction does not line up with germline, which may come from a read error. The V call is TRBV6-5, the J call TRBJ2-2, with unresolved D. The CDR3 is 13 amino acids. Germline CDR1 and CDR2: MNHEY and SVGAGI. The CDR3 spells CTSSYGFPGELFF. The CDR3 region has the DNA TGTACCAGCAGTTACGGGTTTCCCGGGGAGCTGTTTTTT.

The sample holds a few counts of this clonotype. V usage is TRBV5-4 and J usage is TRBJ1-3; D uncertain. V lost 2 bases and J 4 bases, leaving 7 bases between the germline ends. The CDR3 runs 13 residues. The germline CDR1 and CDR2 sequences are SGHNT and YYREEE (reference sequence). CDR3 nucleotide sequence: TGTGCCAGCAGCTTCACGGGCGGAAACACCATATATTTT. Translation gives CASSFTGGNTIYF.